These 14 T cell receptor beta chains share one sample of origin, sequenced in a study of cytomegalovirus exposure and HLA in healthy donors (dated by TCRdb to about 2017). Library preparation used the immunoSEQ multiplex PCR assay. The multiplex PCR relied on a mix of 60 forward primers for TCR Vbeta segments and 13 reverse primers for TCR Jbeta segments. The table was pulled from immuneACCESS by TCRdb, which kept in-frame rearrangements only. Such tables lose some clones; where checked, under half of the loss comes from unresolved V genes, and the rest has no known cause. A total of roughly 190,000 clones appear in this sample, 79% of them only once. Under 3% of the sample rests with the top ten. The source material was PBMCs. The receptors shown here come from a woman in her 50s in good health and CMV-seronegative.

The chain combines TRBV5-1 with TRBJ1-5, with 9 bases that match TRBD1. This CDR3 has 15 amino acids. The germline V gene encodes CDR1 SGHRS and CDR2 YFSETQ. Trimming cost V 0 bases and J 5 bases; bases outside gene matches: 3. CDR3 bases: TGCGCCAGCAGCTTGGGGACAGGGGAATATCAGCCCCAGCATTTT. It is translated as CASSLGTGEYQPQHF.

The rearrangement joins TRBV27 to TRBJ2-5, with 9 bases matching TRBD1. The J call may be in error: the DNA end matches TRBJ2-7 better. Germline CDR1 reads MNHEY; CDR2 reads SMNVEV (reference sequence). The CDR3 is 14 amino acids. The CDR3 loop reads CASSPQGAPYEQYF. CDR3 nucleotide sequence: TGTGCCAGCAGTCCACAGGGGGCCCCCTACGAGCAGTACTTC.

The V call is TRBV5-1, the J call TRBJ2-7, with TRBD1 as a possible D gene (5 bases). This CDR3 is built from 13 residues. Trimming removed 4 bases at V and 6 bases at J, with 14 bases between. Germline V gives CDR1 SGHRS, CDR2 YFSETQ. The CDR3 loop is CASSPLVGVEQYF. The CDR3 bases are TGCGCCAGCAGCCCACTGGTAGGGGTCGAGCAGTACTTC.

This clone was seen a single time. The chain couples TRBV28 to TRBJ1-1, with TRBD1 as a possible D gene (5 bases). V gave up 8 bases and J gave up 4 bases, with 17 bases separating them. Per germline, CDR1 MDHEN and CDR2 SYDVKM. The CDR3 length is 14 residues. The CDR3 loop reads CASGTPGGSTEAFF. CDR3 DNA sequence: TGTGCCAGCGGGACCCCCGGGGGATCCACTGAAGCTTTCTTT.

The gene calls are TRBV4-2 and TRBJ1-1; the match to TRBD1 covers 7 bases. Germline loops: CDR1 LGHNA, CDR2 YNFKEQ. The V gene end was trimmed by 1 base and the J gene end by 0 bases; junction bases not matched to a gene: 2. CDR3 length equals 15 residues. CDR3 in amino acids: CASSQGGQLNTEAFF. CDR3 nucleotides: TGTGCCAGCAGCCAAGGGGGACAGCTGAACACTGAAGCTTTCTTT.

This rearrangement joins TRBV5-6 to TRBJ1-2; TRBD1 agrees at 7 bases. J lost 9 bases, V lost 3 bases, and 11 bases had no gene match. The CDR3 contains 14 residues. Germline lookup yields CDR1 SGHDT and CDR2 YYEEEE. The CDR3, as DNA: TGTGCCAGCAGCTCTACACAGGGGAGTATGCGCTACACCTTC. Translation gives CASSSTQGSMRYTF.

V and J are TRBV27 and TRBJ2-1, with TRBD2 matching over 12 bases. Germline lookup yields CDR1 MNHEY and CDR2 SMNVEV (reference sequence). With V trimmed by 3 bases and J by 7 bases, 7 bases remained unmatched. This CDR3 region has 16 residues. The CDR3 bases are TGTGCCAGCAGTTTTATACTAGCGGGAGGTGGTAATGAGCAGTTCTTC. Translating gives CASSFILAGGGNEQFF.

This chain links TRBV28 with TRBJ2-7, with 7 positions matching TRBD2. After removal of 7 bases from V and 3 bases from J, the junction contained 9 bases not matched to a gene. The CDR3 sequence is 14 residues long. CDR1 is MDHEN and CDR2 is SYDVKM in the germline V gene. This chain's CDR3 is CASTTLERDYEQYF. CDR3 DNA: TGTGCCAGCACTACCCTAGAGCGGGACTACGAGCAGTACTTC.

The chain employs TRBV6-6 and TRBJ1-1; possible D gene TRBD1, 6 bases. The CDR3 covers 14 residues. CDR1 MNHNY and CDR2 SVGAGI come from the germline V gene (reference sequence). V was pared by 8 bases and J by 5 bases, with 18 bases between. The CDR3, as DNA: TGTGCCAGCCGGTCCACAGGGCGAGAGACTGAAGCTTTCTTT. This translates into CASRSTGRETEAFF.

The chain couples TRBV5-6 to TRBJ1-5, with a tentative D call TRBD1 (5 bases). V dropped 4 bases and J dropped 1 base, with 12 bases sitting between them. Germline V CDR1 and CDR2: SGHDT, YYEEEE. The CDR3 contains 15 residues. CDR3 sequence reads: CASSLGTVSNQPQHF. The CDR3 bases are TGTGCCAGCAGCCTAGGGACTGTAAGCAATCAGCCCCAGCATTTT.

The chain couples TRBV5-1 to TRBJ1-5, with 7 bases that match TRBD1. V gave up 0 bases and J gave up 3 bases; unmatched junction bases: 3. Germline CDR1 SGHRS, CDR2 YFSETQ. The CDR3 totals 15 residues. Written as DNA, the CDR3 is TGCGCCAGCAGCTTGGGGGACAGTAACAATCAGCCCCAGCATTTT. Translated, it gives CASSLGDSNNQPQHF. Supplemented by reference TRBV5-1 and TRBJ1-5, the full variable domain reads KAGVTQTPRYLIKTRGQQVTLSCSPISGHRSVSWYQQTPGQGLQFLFEYFSETQRNKGNFPGRFSGRQFSNSRSEMNVSTLELGDSALYLCASSLGDSNNQPQHFGDGTRLSIL.

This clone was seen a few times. This CDR3 reads CASRRGLLDTEAFF. DNA for the CDR3: TGTGCCAGCAGACGGGGGTTATTGGACACTGAAGCTTTCTTT. V gene TRBV27 combines with J gene TRBJ1-1, with D possibly being TRBD1 (5 bases). V lost 6 bases and J 3 bases, leaving 14 bases between the germline ends. Germline values: CDR1 MNHEY, CDR2 SMNVEV (reference sequence). CDR3 length: 14 residues.

CDR3 protein: CASSTSGTGGEKLFF. For the CDR3, the DNA is TGCGCCAGCAGCACCTCCGGGACAGGAGGCGAAAAACTGTTTTTT. This chain connects TRBV5-1 to TRBJ1-4; the match to TRBD1 covers 8 bases. CDR1 is SGHRS, CDR2 YFSETQ, per germline. V lost 4 bases and J lost 8; bases outside the gene matches: 10. CDR3 length equals 15 residues.

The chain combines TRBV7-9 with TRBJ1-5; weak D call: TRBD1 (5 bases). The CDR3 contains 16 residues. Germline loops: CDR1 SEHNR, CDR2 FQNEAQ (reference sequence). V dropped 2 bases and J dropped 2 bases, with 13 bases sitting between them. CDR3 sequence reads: CASSLYTGDGNQPQHF. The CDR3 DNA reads TGTGCCAGCAGCTTATATACAGGAGATGGCAATCAGCCCCAGCATTTT.